Following are 29 T cell receptor beta chains from one sample sequenced in a study of blood T cell repertoires in COVID-19. Using immunoSEQ multiplex PCR, the repertoire was profiled, and TCRdb retains in-frame clones only, with some absent. Among some 80,000 clones listed, more than 75% were seen once. Sample: peripheral blood. Receptors originate from a human donor in a cohort sampled during active COVID-19.

The genes are TRBV6-5 and TRBJ1-6; the match to TRBD1 covers 8 bases. Germline lookup yields CDR1 MNHEY and CDR2 SVGAGI. This CDR3 comprises 16 residues. Trimming cost V 0 bases and J 5 bases; bases outside gene matches: 3. The CDR3 bases are TGTGCCAGCAGTTACTCGAGGGACAGGAATAATTCACCCCTCCACTTT. It is translated as CASSYSRDRNNSPLHF.

The J gene is TRBJ2-1, the V gene TRBV20-1; 7 positions agree with TRBD2. The V segment lost 6 bases and the J segment 7 bases; nucleotides outside the gene matches: 18. CDR1 and CDR2 (germline): DFQATT, SNEGSKA (reference sequence). This CDR3 comprises 16 residues. CDR3: CSASTLGGRISNEQFF. CDR3 in DNA: TGCAGTGCCAGTACCTTGGGCGGGAGAATCTCGAATGAGCAGTTCTTC.

The chain joins TRBV28 to TRBJ2-1; D is undetermined. CDR1 is MDHEN, CDR2 SYDVKM, per germline. The CDR3 has 15 amino acids. V was shortened by 3 bases and J by 6 bases, with 15 bases between the two germline ends. The CDR3 bases are TGTGCCAGCAGTTTCCCGGCCACAGCTGGCAATGAGCAGTTCTTC. This sequence encodes CASSFPATAGNEQFF.

This chain connects TRBV6-5 to TRBJ1-1; D not certain. This CDR3 has 13 amino acids. The germline V and J ends were trimmed by 7 bases and 7 bases, with 16 bases remaining between them. Germline V gives CDR1 MNHEY, CDR2 SVGAGI. The CDR3 nucleotides read TGTGCCAGCACCGACGGGGAGGGAGTTGAAGCTTTCTTT. This gives the protein CASTDGEGVEAFF.

This chain uses TRBV11-2 with TRBJ1-1; the D is unclear. V lost 3 bases and J lost 0, with 2 bases in between. Looked up from germline, CDR1 is SGHAT and CDR2 is FQNNGV. The CDR3 has 12 residues. CDR3 coding DNA: TGTGCCAGCAGCTTCGTGAACACTGAAGCTTTCTTT. Its translation: CASSFVNTEAFF.

The V gene is TRBV24-1, the J gene TRBJ1-2; 7 positions match TRBD1. Germline trimming cut 3 bases from V and 3 bases from J; bases unmatched to any gene: 18. Germline V gene sequence: CDR1 KGHDR, CDR2 SFDVKD. The CDR3 contains 19 residues. For the CDR3, the DNA is TGTGCCACCAGTGATCTGATTGACAGGGTAAGGTCAATTGACTATGGCTACACCTTC. This translates into CATSDLIDRVRSIDYGYTF.

The rearrangement links TRBV15 to TRBJ2-2; D gene ambiguous. The V end was cut by 1 base, the J end by 5 bases, with 11 bases between. Per the germline V gene, CDR1 is LNHNV and CDR2 is YYDKDF (reference sequence). This CDR3 comprises 15 residues. DNA for the CDR3: TGTGCCACCAGCAGAGGGTACAGCCAAACCGGGGAGCTGTTTTTT. Its translation is CATSRGYSQTGELFF.

A single count supports this clone. The genes are TRBV6-1 and TRBJ2-7, with 11 bases identical to TRBD2. This CDR3 spans 17 amino acids. V dropped 1 base and J dropped 4; count of bases not matched to a gene: 9. Germline V gene sequence: CDR1 MNHNS, CDR2 SASEGT. In DNA, the CDR3 is TGTGCCAGCAGTGAAGAAGGTAGAATAGCGGGAGGGTACGAGCAGTACTTC. The encoded protein is CASSEEGRIAGGYEQYF.

V is TRBV15 and J is TRBJ2-7, with D perhaps TRBD1 (5 bases). CDR1 is LNHNV, CDR2 YYDKDF, per germline (reference sequence). Trimming left V 5 bases short and J 2 bases short, with 16 bases between. This CDR3 spans 15 amino acids. The CDR3 sequence is CATSALLGQPYEQYF. The CDR3 nucleotides are TGTGCCACCAGCGCCCTCCTCGGACAACCCTACGAGCAGTACTTC.

The genes are TRBV21-1 and TRBJ1-2; no check of the table's D call, TRBD1, against the DNA was made. TRBV21-1 is a pseudogene. This CDR3 has 14 amino acids. As DNA, the CDR3 is TGTGCCAGCAGCAAAGGGGACAGGGGGCGCGGCTACACCTTC. Its protein product is CASSKGDRGRGYTF.

Only one count was recorded for this clone. The rearrangement links TRBV7-8 to TRBJ1-5; no clear D gene. Germline values: CDR1 SGHVS, CDR2 FQNEAQ. V was clipped by 2 bases and J by 2 bases, with 13 bases between them. The CDR3 sequence is 16 residues long. The CDR3 sequence: CASSLNRTRGNQPQHF. The DNA of the CDR3 is TGTGCCAGCAGCTTAAATCGGACTAGGGGCAATCAGCCCCAGCATTTT. The whole variable domain, filled in from reference TRBV7-8 and TRBJ1-5, reads GAGVSQSPRYKVAKRGQDVALRCDPISGHVSLFWYQQALGQGPEFLTYFQNEAQLDKSGLPSDRFFAERPEGSVSTLKIQRTQQEDSAVYLCASSLNRTRGNQPQHFGDGTRLSIL.

The chain couples TRBV30 to TRBJ1-3, with 7 bases identical to TRBD1. The CDR3 runs 14 residues. CDR1 GTSNPN and CDR2 SVGIG come from the germline V gene (reference sequence). With V trimmed by 1 base and J by 3 bases, 3 bases remained unmatched. The CDR3 DNA reads as TGTGCCTGGAGTGAGGGGGCTAATGGAAACACCATATATTTT. This sequence encodes CAWSEGANGNTIYF.

The chain carries TRBV7-2 and TRBJ2-3, with 10 bases that match TRBD2. The germline V gene encodes CDR1 SGHTA and CDR2 FQGNSA. The trim removed 0 bases at V and 1 base at J, leaving 7 bases unmatched. CDR3 length: 18 residues. The CDR3, as DNA: TGTGCCAGCAGCTTAGCGGGAGCGGGAGGGACGGGCACAGATACGCAGTATTTT. The encoded protein is CASSLAGAGGTGTDTQYF.

Within the sample, this clone is medium-sized. This sequence joins TRBV18 and TRBJ1-6; D may be TRBD1 (6 bases). Germline CDR1 is KGHSH and CDR2 is LQKENI. Trimming shortened V by 5 bases and J by 11 bases, and 19 bases separated the two germline ends. The CDR3 is 15 amino acids. CDR3 sequence reads: CASSSGGGGRTPLHF. The DNA for the CDR3 is TGTGCCAGCTCAAGCGGCGGGGGGGGCCGAACACCCCTCCACTTT. Variable domain in full (rest from reference TRBV18 and TRBJ1-6): NAGVMQNPRHLVRRRGQEARLRCSPMKGHSHVYWYRQLPEEGLKFMVYLQKENIIDESGMPKERFSAEFPKEGPSILRIQQVVRGDSAAYFCASSSGGGGRTPLHFGNGTRLTVT.

The table lists this clone with a few counts. The chain combines TRBV28 with TRBJ1-5; no firm D call. Trimming pared 5 bases from V and 5 bases from J, leaving 7 bases between. The CDR3 contains 12 residues. Germline assignment: CDR1 MDHEN and CDR2 SYDVKM. CDR3 sequence reads: CASSPPHQPQHF. Written as DNA, the CDR3 is TGTGCCAGCAGTCCCCCTCATCAGCCCCAGCATTTT.

The chain joins TRBV15 to TRBJ1-5; 7 bases match TRBD1. The J segment lost 3 bases and the V segment lost 4 bases, leaving 12 bases of the junction unmatched. Germline CDR1 LNHNV, CDR2 YYDKDF (reference sequence). The CDR3 extends over 17 amino acids. This CDR3 is CATSNELDRRYNQPQHF. The CDR3 nucleotides read TGTGCCACCAGCAACGAACTGGACAGGCGTTACAATCAGCCCCAGCATTTT.

V and J are TRBV2 and TRBJ2-3, with D possibly TRBD2 on 5 matching bases. The germline gives CDR1 SNHLY, CDR2 FYNNEI. There are 13 residues in the CDR3. V shed 6 bases and J shed 8 bases, with 15 bases lying between them. CDR3 protein: CASRSGSSGTQYF. The CDR3 nucleotides read TGTGCCAGCAGATCGGGGTCCTCAGGTACGCAGTATTTT. The variable domain in full, with the rest retrieved from reference TRBV2 and TRBJ2-3, is EPEVTQTPSHQVTQMGQEVILRCVPISNHLYFYWYRQILGQKVEFLVSFYNNEISEKSEIFDDQFSVERPDGSNFTLKIRSTKLEDSAMYFCASRSGSSGTQYFGPGTRLTVL.

This chain connects TRBV7-2 to TRBJ2-3; weak D call: TRBD1 (5 bases). Germline-derived CDR1 and CDR2 are SGHTA and FQGNSA. The length of the CDR3 is 15 residues. Trimming pared 2 bases from V and 5 bases from J, leaving 14 bases between. CDR3 residues: CASSLMARVIDTQYF. The CDR3 DNA is TGTGCCAGCAGCTTAATGGCCAGGGTGATAGATACGCAGTATTTT.

This rearrangement joins TRBV18 to TRBJ2-2, with 12 bases matching TRBD2. The CDR3 totals 17 residues. V shed 3 bases, J shed 0 bases, and the junction held 2 bases outside the gene matches. Germline V gene lookup returns CDR1 KGHSH and CDR2 LQKENI. In DNA form, the CDR3 reads TGTGCCAGCTCACCGGCTAGCGGGAGGGCGAACACCGGGGAGCTGTTTTTT. Its translation: CASSPASGRANTGELFF.

V gene TRBV10-3 combines with J gene TRBJ2-7, with D maybe TRBD1 (6 bases). Germline lookup yields CDR1 ENHRY and CDR2 SYGVKD. The CDR3 is made up of 16 amino acids. The ends were cut back, 1 base at V and 3 bases at J, with 16 bases in the middle. The CDR3 protein is CAISELRSQGLYEQYF. In nucleotides, the CDR3 is TGTGCCATCAGTGAGTTAAGAAGCCAGGGGCTCTACGAGCAGTACTTC.

This chain connects TRBV27 to TRBJ1-2; TRBD1 matches 9 bases. Germline CDR1 MNHEY, CDR2 SMNVEV (reference sequence). V lost 5 bases, J lost 4 bases, and 5 bases stayed unmatched. This CDR3 contains 14 residues. The CDR3 nucleotides read TGTGCCAGCAGTGAAGGACAGGGGCCCTATGGCTACACCTTC. It encodes CASSEGQGPYGYTF.

This chain joins TRBV5-8 and TRBJ1-5, with D hard to call. CDR1 and CDR2 from the germline V gene are SGHTS and YDEGEE. With 1 base removed from V and 8 bases from J, the gap between germline ends came to 7 bases. The CDR3 spans 12 residues. CDR3 sequence (DNA): TGTGCCAGCAGCTTGACGGGTAAGCCCCAGCATTTT. The encoded protein is CASSLTGKPQHF.

This chain uses TRBV9 with TRBJ2-2; maybe TRBD1 (6 bases). The germline CDR1 and CDR2 sequences are SGDLS and YYNGEE. V lost 2 bases, J lost 7 bases, and 12 bases lay in between. This CDR3 region has 14 residues. The CDR3, as DNA: TGTGCCAGCAGCGTCCAGGGGACGGTCGGGGAGCTGTTTTTT. It encodes CASSVQGTVGELFF.

A single count supports this clone. This chain joins TRBV6-5 and TRBJ1-2; 8 bases fit TRBD1. Trimming cost V 0 bases and J 3 bases; bases outside gene matches: 6. Germline V gene lookup returns CDR1 MNHEY and CDR2 SVGAGI. There are 16 residues in the CDR3. The CDR3 here is CASSYSIQGAHYGYTF. The CDR3 nucleotides are TGTGCCAGCAGTTACTCGATCCAGGGGGCTCACTATGGCTACACCTTC.

The chain links TRBV19 to TRBJ1-2, with TRBD1 as a possible D gene (5 bases). V was clipped by 6 bases and J by 7 bases, with 9 bases between them. Germline lookup yields CDR1 LNHDA and CDR2 SQIVND (reference sequence). CDR3 size: 11 residues. The CDR3 spells CASRDQGGYTF. The CDR3 DNA reads TGTGCCAGTAGGGACCAGGGTGGCTACACCTTC. The full variable domain, in which reference TRBV19 and TRBJ1-2 provide the parts outside the CDR3, is DGGITQSPKYLFRKEGQNVTLSCEQNLNHDAMYWYRQDPGQGLRLIYYSQIVNDFQKGDIAEGYSVSREKKESFPLTVTSAQKNPTAFYLCASRDQGGYTFGSGTRLTVV.

V is TRBV24-1 and J is TRBJ2-3; 8 bases fit TRBD2. The CDR3 length is 15 residues. V was pared by 2 bases and J by 5 bases, with 5 bases of the junction left unmatched. The germline V gene has CDR1 KGHDR and CDR2 SFDVKD. The CDR3 here is CATSDSGLVIDTQYF. The CDR3 DNA follows: TGTGCCACCAGTGATTCGGGACTAGTTATAGATACGCAGTATTTT.

V and J are TRBV18 and TRBJ2-7, with 7 bases lining up with TRBD1. In germline, CDR1 is KGHSH, CDR2 LQKENI. The CDR3 contains 15 residues. Trimming removed 5 bases from V and 3 bases from J; junction bases left unmatched: 10. CDR3 region: CASSVSEQGYYEQYF. CDR3 nucleotides: TGTGCCAGCTCAGTTTCGGAACAGGGGTACTACGAGCAGTACTTC.

The genes are TRBV9 and TRBJ2-7; 11 bases map to TRBD1. The germline V gene encodes CDR1 SGDLS and CDR2 YYNGEE. Trimming removed 0 bases from V and 1 base from J; junction bases left unmatched: 3. The CDR3 extends over 16 amino acids. In nucleotides, the CDR3 is TGTGCCAGCAGCGTAGCGGGACAGGGGGAATCCTACGAGCAGTACTTC. Translating it yields CASSVAGQGESYEQYF.

The chain links TRBV18 to TRBJ2-2; D perhaps matches TRBD1 (6 bases). V lost 4 bases, J lost 1 base, and 10 bases lay in between. The CDR3 totals 15 residues. The germline gives CDR1 KGHSH, CDR2 LQKENI. The CDR3 nucleotides read TGTGCCAGCTCACACGGGGACAAGAACACCGGGGAGCTGTTTTTT. This encodes CASSHGDKNTGELFF. The whole variable domain, filled in from reference TRBV18 and TRBJ2-2, reads NAGVMQNPRHLVRRRGQEARLRCSPMKGHSHVYWYRQLPEEGLKFMVYLQKENIIDESGMPKERFSAEFPKEGPSILRIQQVVRGDSAAYFCASSHGDKNTGELFFGEGSRLTVL.